This T cell receptor (beta chain) was sequenced for a study of human T cells and chemical hapten exposure. CDR3 length: 15 amino acids. V shed 4 bases and J shed 7 bases, with 18 bases lying between them. Germline V gives CDR1 SGHKS, CDR2 YYEKEE (reference sequence). As to time point: patch test 1, 2 weeks after DPC sensitization. Treatment defined: therapeutic diphenylcyclopropenone sensitization with weekly scalp DPC. A single record per CDR3 protein comes from TCRdb applying MiXCR to the RACE reads. Among approximately 340,000 distinct CDR3 sequences listed, under 8% were seen once. This clonotype was seen repeatedly, ten times or more.

The rearrangement joins TRBV5-5 to TRBJ2-1, with D perhaps matching TRBD1 or TRBD2 (5 bases each). The sequences come from whole blood, collected in connection with sensitization to the hapten diphenylcyclopropenone (DPC). The receptor's source is a woman aged 18-29 years with alopecia areata. Some clones in this sample may be carry-over from other donors' samples. The chain's CDR3 is CASSAKDLGENEQFF. The CDR3 region has the DNA TGTGCCAGCAGCGCCAAGGACCTAGGGGAGAATGAGCAGTTCTTC.